Listed here is a single TCR beta chain. Its antigen remains unknown. TCRdb used MiXCR to reprocess the RACE reads, holding one entry per CDR3 protein. Of approximately 82,000 distinct CDR3 sequences in the sample, less than 8% were seen once. With 3 bases clipped from V and 5 bases from J, the junction kept 4 bases outside the gene matches. The CDR3 runs 14 residues. Germline loops: CDR1 MNHNS, CDR2 SASEGT. The time point is: patch test 2, 6 weeks after DPC sensitization. As to treatment: therapeutic diphenylcyclopropenone sensitization with weekly scalp DPC. This specimen comes from a study of human T cells and chemical hapten exposure. Whole-study results and caveats: Counts of expanded TCRs at PT1 were positively correlated with patch test score. The number of TCRs above 1 in 1000 frequency did not change after DPC sensitization.

The chain joins TRBV6-1 to TRBJ2-1, with 7 bases aligning to TRBD1. The sequencing used whole blood, collected in connection with sensitization to the hapten diphenylcyclopropenone (DPC). The TCR was taken from a woman in her twenties or thirties with alopecia areata. Some clones in this sample may be carry-over from other donors' samples. CDR3: CASSEGTANNEQFF. CDR3 nucleotide sequence: TGTGCCAGCAGTGAGGGGACAGCAAACAATGAGCAGTTCTTC.